This TCR beta chain emerged from a study of blood T cells in healthy people across ages (dated by TCRdb to the mid-2010s). About the study as a whole: In model experiments, roughly one uniquely barcoded TCR beta cDNA molecule per two T cells was captured by template switching. Age-related changes in TCR beta repertoire diversity were measured in the study by deep sequencing normalized with unique cDNA molecular identifiers. The study analyzed two additional independent replicas of 1 million unique cDNA reads from the same blood draw for two donors, one aged 18 to 30 and one aged 80 or older. The donors were split into four age groups: young (average around 15 years), middle-aged (roughly 40), aged (about 56) and long-lived (roughly 86). To avoid experimental bias, donors of different ages were randomly spread across the sequencing lanes.

This clonotype was observed a few times. Its antigen is unknown. Base quality data are lacking; no much larger clone is found one base away. What the research found in general, with its limitations: Compared with the aged group, the long-lived group had more naive CD4+ T cells, fewer expanded clones and increased TCR diversity, suggesting age selection. Because donor CMV infection status was unknown, age-related changes in expanded clonotypes were potentially confounded. As age increased, observed TCR beta diversity per million T cells dropped in a roughly linear way, and a significant reduction was already evident by age 40. Bulk unsorted PBMC profiling prevented conclusive comparison of naive and antigen-experienced compartments. The percentage of naive T cells measured by flow cytometry correlated strongly with observed TCR beta diversity. Estimates of total diversity based on one million sequenced T cells were regarded as lower bounds and as underestimates.

Systemically healthy Caucasian individuals from Russia, roughly 40 in total and aged about 6 to 100 years, were included as donors. About 9.8 milliliters of peripheral blood were drawn from each donor into EDTA-treated Vacutainer tubes. Ficoll-Paque density-gradient centrifugation was used to isolate PBMCs, with at least 6.5 million per sample. Total RNA, at least 5.5 micrograms per sample, was extracted from PBMCs with Trizol reagent. The percentages of naive CD45RAhigh/CD27high T cells were determined by flow cytometry on a PBMC aliquot from every donor. Library preparation used 5' RACE. Sequenced on an Illumina HiSeq 2500. The second PCR ran for about 7 to 11 cycles and used a J-beta primer mix along with a sample-barcoded 5' primer. A template-switch 5' adaptor carrying 12 random nucleotides introduced a unique molecular identifier onto each TCR beta cDNA molecule. At least 2.5 million CDR3-containing paired-end reads were obtained from each sample. The Mint cDNA synthesis kit, primed by a TRBC-specific oligonucleotide, was used to synthesize first-strand cDNA from all RNA. All cDNA was treated with uracil-DNA glycosylase and then went through a first 18-cycle PCR with the universal primers M1SS and BC2_uni_R. The paper's data handling went like this. Each sample was normalized by randomly selecting 1 million high-quality reads, each carrying a distinct molecular identifier. Instead of being binned into consensus sequences, reads with shared molecular identifiers were discarded. CDR3 identification, clonotype clustering and error correction used MiTCR with a Q25 quality threshold and the strictest error-elimination algorithm. A nonparametric unseen species model using Euler transformation provided a lower-bound estimate of total TCR beta diversity. In-frame beta chains were kept once TCRdb had trimmed the public reads at Q25 with fastp and called clones with MiXCR. Every entry covers one CDR3 protein and lists the most common genes and DNA from its rows. It is TCRdb's table, rather than the study itself, that gives the V and J calls and clone size. Recorded for this sample are about 720,000 distinct CDR3 sequences; 22% of them occurred a single time. Around a fifth of the sample comes from the top ten.

Germline trimming: 3 bases from V, 0 bases from J; junction bases outside gene matches: 5. Reading the germline V gene gives CDR1 SGHRS and CDR2 YFSETQ. From the cysteine up to the phenylalanine, the CDR3 has a length of 15 residues. CDR3 DNA only is kept here, 45 bases in frame from base 1. The chain was built from TRBV5-1 and TRBJ2-5, with 7 middle bases fitting TRBD2. Sequencing was performed on blood. The sequence came from a man between 65 and 79 years old in good health. In nucleotides, the sequence is TGCGCCAGCAGCTCAACCCTAGCGGACCAAGAGACCCAGTACTTC. It specifies CASSSTLADQETQYF. Supplemented by the reference TRBV5-1 and TRBJ2-5 proteins around the CDR3, the complete variable domain is KAGVTQTPRYLIKTRGQQVTLSCSPISGHRSVSWYQQTPGQGLQFLFEYFSETQRNKGNFPGRFSGRQFSNSRSEMNVSTLELGDSALYLCASSSTLADQETQYFGPGTRLLVL.